The rows below give T cell receptor beta chains drawn from one sample of a study of blood T cell dynamics during melanoma immunotherapy. Only in-frame clones appear in the TCRdb table, and some are missing; sequencing was by immunoSEQ multiplex PCR. Among about 8,500 clones listed, about four fifths were seen once. The sample consisted of blood, taken from a patient treated with checkpoint blockade. These receptors were taken from a human donor with melanoma. CDR3s include the opening cysteine and the closing phenylalanine or tryptophan. Fields, in order: clone size, CDR3 length, D gene, J gene, V gene, CDR3 DNA, CDR3 protein. D genes are given only for firm matches. The size of a clone is reported for some rows only, either as once, few or many, or as a class for expanded clones.

NA | 15 | TRBD1 | TRBJ2-2 | TRBV7-7 | TGTGCCAGCAGCTCAGGACAGGGTTGGGCCGGGGAGCTGTTTTTT | CASSSGQGWAGELFF
once | 15 | NA | TRBJ1-4 | TRBV18 | TGTGCCAGCTCCCGACGCACGGAGAGGGGTGAAAAACTGTTTTTT | CASSRRTERGEKLFF
NA | 16 | TRBD1 | TRBJ2-3 | TRBV10-3 | TGTGCCATCAGTGAATCCGGACAGGGGGCCCCAGATACGCAGTATTTT | CAISESGQGAPDTQYF
NA | 12 | NA | TRBJ2-5 | TRBV7-2 | TGTGCCAGCAGCTTAGCGTATAGGGAGCAGTACTTC | CASSLAYREQYF
once | 14 | TRBD1 | TRBJ1-1 | TRBV19 | TGTGCCTGTAGGGGACAGGGGGCGAACACTGAAGCTTTCTTT | CACRGQGANTEAFF
NA | 15 | NA | TRBJ1-2 | TRBV9 | TGTGCCAGCAGCGTCCCCTCCCCTGATTCGGGTGGCTACACCTTC | CASSVPSPDSGGYTF
few | 14 | NA | TRBJ2-2 | TRBV18 | TGTGCCAGCTCACAGAAAGTTAGGACCGGGGAGCTGTTTTTT | CASSQKVRTGELFF
NA | 14 | NA | TRBJ1-3 | TRBV7-9 | TGTGCCAGCAGCTTAAGGGGGTCTGGAAACACCATATATTTT | CASSLRGSGNTIYF
NA | 14 | NA | TRBJ1-6 | TRBV11-2 | TGTGCCAGCAGCTTAGACCCAGGCTGGTCACCCCTCCACTTT | CASSLDPGWSPLHF
NA | 12 | NA | TRBJ2-1 | TRBV30 | TGTGCCTGGAGTGTACGGGGGCATGAGCAGTTCTTC | CAWSVRGHEQFF
NA | 13 | NA | TRBJ2-5 | TRBV10-3 | TGTGCCATCAGTGTTAGCGACCAAGAGACCCAGTACTTC | CAISVSDQETQYF
NA | 14 | TRBD2 | TRBJ2-3 | TRBV5-1 | TGCGCCAGCAGCAATAGCGGGGGGGCAGATACGCAGTATTTT | CASSNSGGADTQYF
NA | 14 | NA | TRBJ1-3 | TRBV9 | TGTGCCAGCAGCCCTCGACAGGACGGAAACACCATATATTTT | CASSPRQDGNTIYF
NA | 13 | NA | TRBJ2-3 | TRBV6-1 | TGTGCCAGCAGAGGGGCTAGCACAGATACGCAGTATTTT | CASRGASTDTQYF
NA | 15 | NA | TRBJ2-5 | TRBV9 | TGTGCCAGCAGCGTAGAGGTGGGGGGGCACGAGACCCAGTACTTC | CASSVEVGGHETQYF
NA | 14 | NA | TRBJ2-6 | TRBV15 | TGTGCCACCAGCAGAAGCTCTGGGGCCAACGTCCTGACTTTC | CATSRSSGANVLTF
few | 15 | NA | TRBJ1-1 | TRBV27 | TGTGCCAGCTCAGACAGGCAGTATTCGGACACTGAAGCTTTCTTT | CASSDRQYSDTEAFF
NA | 15 | TRBD1 | TRBJ1-5 | TRBV7-2 | TGTGCCAGCAGCCCCATAGGGACAGGCAATCAGCCCCAGCATTTT | CASSPIGTGNQPQHF
NA | 14 | NA | TRBJ2-3 | TRBV5-1 | TGCGCCAGCAGCCCTCTAGCGAGCACAGATACGCAGTATTTT | CASSPLASTDTQYF
NA | 13 | NA | TRBJ2-5 | TRBV18 | TGTGCCAGCTCACCCACAGCCCAAGAGACCCAGTACTTC | CASSPTAQETQYF
NA | 17 | TRBD2 | TRBJ2-1 | TRBV9 | TGTGCCAGCAGCCCCTGGGTAGCGGGGGCGACCTCCAATGAGCAGTTCTTC | CASSPWVAGATSNEQFF
NA | 14 | NA | TRBJ1-5 | TRBV19 | TGTGCCAGTAGCTCTGGCAGGGCAAATCAGCCCCAGCATTTT | CASSSGRANQPQHF
NA | 14 | TRBD1 | TRBJ2-1 | TRBV2 | TGTGCCAGCAGTGTCGGGACAGCCTACAATGAGCAGTTCTTC | CASSVGTAYNEQFF
NA | 19 | TRBD2 | TRBJ2-1 | TRBV7-6 | TGTGCCAGCAGCTTCAAGGGACTAGCGGGAGCGAGCTCCTACAATGAGCAGTTCTTC | CASSFKGLAGASSYNEQFF
NA | 14 | TRBD2 | TRBJ2-1 | TRBV6-1 | TGTGCCAGCAGTGAAGCGGGGGGGTACAATGAGCAGTTCTTC | CASSEAGGYNEQFF
NA | 14 | NA | TRBJ2-3 | TRBV30 | TGTGCCTGGAGTGTAGGACTGGCGGTGGATACGCAGTATTTT | CAWSVGLAVDTQYF
once | 13 | TRBD1 | TRBJ1-5 | TRBV5-5 | TGTGCCAGCAGCAAAGACAGGGATCAGCCCCAGCATTTT | CASSKDRDQPQHF
NA | 19 | NA | TRBJ2-7 | TRBV19 | TGTGCCAGTATGAAGCGTCCGGGGGTGACAGGGCCCAAAACTGACGAGCAGTACTTC | CASMKRPGVTGPKTDEQYF
few | 17 | NA | TRBJ1-5 | TRBV7-8 | TGTGCCAGCAGCTCGTCAGGGGCAGGGAGACGGAATCAGCCCCAGCATTTT | CASSSSGAGRRNQPQHF
NA | 17 | NA | TRBJ2-1 | TRBV5-4 | TGTGCCAGCAGCCAAGCCTCCGGGGCTTCAACTAACAATGAGCAGTTCTTC | CASSQASGASTNNEQFF
NA | 12 | NA | TRBJ2-7 | TRBV4-1 | TGCGCCAGCAGCCAAGTAGGCTACGAGCAGTACTTC | CASSQVGYEQYF
few | 15 | NA | TRBJ2-2 | TRBV4-2 | TGTGCCAGCAGCCAAGGGTCGGGCAACACCGGGGAGCTGTTTTTT | CASSQGSGNTGELFF
NA | 15 | NA | TRBJ2-5 | TRBV5-1 | TGCGCCAGCAGCTCGGTCCAGGGAACCCAAGAGACCCAGTACTTC | CASSSVQGTQETQYF
NA | 14 | NA | TRBJ2-7 | TRBV6-4 | TGTGCCAGCAGTCCCGACATCAGGCTCTACGAGCAGTACTTC | CASSPDIRLYEQYF
NA | 15 | TRBD1 | TRBJ1-2 | TRBV19 | TGTGCCAGTAGTAGTGTCCCGGGACAGGGTCGAGGCTACACCTTC | CASSSVPGQGRGYTF
NA | 16 | TRBD1 | TRBJ1-2 | TRBV4-1 | TGCGCCAGCAGCCAAGGAGACAGGGGGGTTCCTCCTGGCTACACCTTC | CASSQGDRGVPPGYTF
few | 14 | TRBD1 | TRBJ1-2 | TRBV19 | TGTGCCAGTAGTATAACAGGACAGGGCTCTGGCTACACCTTC | CASSITGQGSGYTF
NA | 13 | NA | TRBJ2-1 | TRBV5-1 | TGCGCCAGCAGCCAGGGACGGGACAATGAGCAGTTCTTC | CASSQGRDNEQFF
NA | 14 | TRBD2 | TRBJ2-3 | TRBV5-4 | TGTGCCAGCAGTCGGGGGGGATCTACAGATACGCAGTATTTT | CASSRGGSTDTQYF
NA | 14 | NA | TRBJ2-3 | TRBV10-1 | TGCGCCAGCAAGGGGTCCCTCAGCACAGATACGCAGTATTTT | CASKGSLSTDTQYF
NA | 13 | NA | TRBJ2-7 | TRBV19 | TGTGCCAGTAGAGCCAGTTTAGGCCACGAGCAGTACTTC | CASRASLGHEQYF